There are a few counts of the clone carrying this T cell receptor beta chain. Its antigen is unidentified. Investigators reverse transcribed all isolated RNA, so they sequenced expressed TCRB transcripts. Assay used: immunoSEQ multiplex PCR; TCRdb lists only in-frame clones, some missing. Of hundreds of thousands of clones in the sample, over 12% were seen once. These data belong to a study of beta chain features in type 1 diabetes. Study information: Taken together, all samples contributed some 98 million examined sorted cells. The study, taken as a whole, reports: In these data, an HLA type influence on TCRB rearrangement remained unresolved. TCRB CDR3s were moderately but significantly shorter in Type 1 diabetes patients in all four CD4+ subsets.

CD4+ naive, central memory, regulatory and stem cell-like memory cells were sorted via CD45RO/CCR7/CD25/CD127/CD95/CD27. The sequence was collected from a man aged 18 to 29 with type 1 diabetes. Source material: naive CD4+ T cells from blood.

As DNA, the CDR3 is TGTGCCAGCGAATCCGGGGGAGATACGCAGTATTTT. This codes for CASESGGDTQYF. The genes are TRBV7-2 and TRBJ2-3; D may be TRBD2 (6 bases). Germline CDR1 and CDR2: SGHTA and FQGNSA. V was clipped by 8 bases and J by 5 bases, with 11 bases between them. The CDR3 covers 12 residues.